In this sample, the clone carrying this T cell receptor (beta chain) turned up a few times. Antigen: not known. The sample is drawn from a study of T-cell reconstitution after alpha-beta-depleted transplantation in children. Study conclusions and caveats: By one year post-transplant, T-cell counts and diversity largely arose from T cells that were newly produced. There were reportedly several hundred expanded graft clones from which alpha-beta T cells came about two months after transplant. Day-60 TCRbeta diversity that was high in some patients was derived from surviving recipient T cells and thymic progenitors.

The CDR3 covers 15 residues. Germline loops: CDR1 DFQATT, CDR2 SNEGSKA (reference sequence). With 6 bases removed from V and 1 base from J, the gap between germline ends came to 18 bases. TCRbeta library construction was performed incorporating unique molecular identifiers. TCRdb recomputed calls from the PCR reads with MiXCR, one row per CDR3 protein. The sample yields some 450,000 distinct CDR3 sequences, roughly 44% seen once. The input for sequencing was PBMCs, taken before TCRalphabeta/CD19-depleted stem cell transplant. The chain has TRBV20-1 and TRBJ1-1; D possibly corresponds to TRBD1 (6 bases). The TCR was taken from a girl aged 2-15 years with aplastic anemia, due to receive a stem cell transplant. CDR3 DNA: TGCAGTGCAAAACGCCAGGGACATAGGAACACTGAAGCTTTCTTT. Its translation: CSAKRQGHRNTEAFF.